One and the same sample provided the 17 T cell receptor beta chains below, sequenced in a study of molecular identifiers for immune sequencing clone quantification. One entry per CDR3 protein, called by TCRdb with MiXCR from the PCR reads. The sample has roughly 320,000 distinct CDR3 sequences; over 20% are singletons. The source material was naive CD8+ T cells from blood, with Jurkat cell RNA spiked in. Subset meaning: FACS-sorted CD8+CD4-CCR7+CD45RA+ naive T cells. These receptor sequences come from a human donor in good health. Some libraries in this study had Jurkat cell RNA spiked in.

A note on this clonotype: The CDR3 does not end in the conserved phenylalanine or tryptophan, so this is likely a read error. The rearrangement links TRBV7-9 to TRBJ2-5; 11 nucleotides align to TRBD2. CDR3 length: 16 amino acids. The V and J ends lost 5 bases and 5 bases, in that order; junction bases with no gene match: 10. Germline V gene lookup returns CDR1 SEHNR and CDR2 FQNEAQ (reference sequence). The CDR3 DNA reads as TGTGCCAGCAGCCACCAACTAGCGGGAGCGTTCGAGACCCAGTACCTC. This translates into CASSHQLAGAFETQYL.

Comments on this clonotype: The junction does not match germline at one end; this may be a read error. The V call is TRBV20-1, the J call TRBJ2-1, with D possibly TRBD2 on 6 matching bases. CDR1 is DFQATT and CDR2 is SNEGSKA in the germline V gene (reference sequence). This CDR3 has 13 residues. The CDR3 here is CGAKTRGSDEQFF. The CDR3 coding sequence is TGCGGTGCTAAGACTAGAGGTAGTGATGAGCAGTTCTTC.

This clonotype was observed once. Just one base apart from a much larger clone, this may be a read error. V and J are TRBV14 and TRBJ2-2, with 7 bases aligning to TRBD2. Germline CDR1 reads SGHDN; CDR2 reads FVKESK. This CDR3 is 13 amino acids long. CDR3 nucleotides: TGTGCCAGCAGCCAAGTGTGGGGAGGGGAGCTGGTTTTT. Protein: CASSQVWGGELVF. Complete variable domain (other parts from reference TRBV14 and TRBJ2-2): EAGVTQFPSHSVIEKGQTVTLRCDPISGHDNLYWYRRVMGKEIKFLLHFVKESKQDESGMPNNRFLAERTGGTYSTLKVQPAELEDSGVYFCASSQVWGGELVFGEGSRLTVL.

On this clonotype: This may be a read error: a much more frequent sequence differs by one nucleotide. The J gene is TRBJ1-1, the V gene TRBV6-6; D not certain. The CDR3 contains 12 residues. CDR1 MNHNY and CDR2 SVGAGI come from the germline V gene (reference sequence). Written as DNA, the CDR3 is TGTGCCGGCAGTTACTCCGCGTCTGAAGCTTTCTTT. This sequence encodes CAGSYSASEAFF.

In this sample, this clonotype turned up many times. This chain links TRBV20-1 with TRBJ1-3; the D is unclear. This CDR3 has 14 residues. The V end was cut by 5 bases, the J end by 0 bases, with 11 bases between. CDR1 DFQATT and CDR2 SNEGSKA come from the germline V gene (reference sequence). DNA for the CDR3: TGCAGTGCTCCGGGATTTAACTCTGGAAACACCATATATTTT. It is translated as CSAPGFNSGNTIYF.

The sample holds many counts of this clonotype. The chain recombines TRBV9 with TRBJ2-3; either TRBD1 or TRBD2 may supply D (5 bases each). The CDR3 is made up of 17 amino acids. Trimming left V 4 bases short and J 1 base short, with 19 bases between. CDR1 SGDLS and CDR2 YYNGEE come from the germline V gene. CDR3 bases: TGTGCCAGCAGCTCCGCGGTGGGGGATCTCCGCACAGATACGCAGTATTTT. The encoded protein is CASSSAVGDLRTDTQYF.

Of note for this clonotype: It may be a read error: a sequence one base away is much more abundant. The J gene is TRBJ1-5, the V gene TRBV19; 7 positions agree with TRBD1. CDR1 is LNHDA and CDR2 is SQIVND in the germline V gene (reference sequence). The CDR3 runs 16 residues. CDR3 sequence: CSSSIVGGGEIQPQHF. CDR3 in DNA: TGTTCCAGTAGTATTGTCGGAGGGGGCGAGATCCAGCCCCAGCATTTT.

As for this clonotype: Since a much larger clone is just one base distant, this may be a read error. This chain connects TRBV7-9 to TRBJ2-1; D is uncertain. CDR1 is SEHNR, CDR2 FQNEAQ, per germline (reference sequence). The CDR3 totals 13 residues. The CDR3 nucleotides read TGTGCCAACAGCTTATCCCAGGAGCGTGAGCAGTTCTTC. Encoded protein: CANSLSQEREQFF.

This clonotype was seen many times. The CDR3 bases are TGTGCCAGCAGCTTAGCCCTTGGAGGGTACTACGAGCAGTACTTC. Its translation: CASSLALGGYYEQYF. The chain is built from TRBV7-6 and TRBJ2-7, with D tentatively TRBD2 (6 bases). The CDR3 runs 15 residues. CDR1 and CDR2 from the germline V gene are SGHVS and FNYEAQ. V lost 0 bases, J lost 3 bases, and 12 bases lay in between. The variable domain in full, completed from reference TRBV7-6 and TRBJ2-7, reads GAGVSQSPRYKVTKRGQDVALRCDPISGHVSLYWYRQALGQGPEFLTYFNYEAQQDKSGLPNDRFSAERPEGSISTLTIQRTEQRDSAMYRCASSLALGGYYEQYFGPGTRLTVT.

The gene calls are TRBV20-1 and TRBJ1-3; weak D call: TRBD1 (5 bases). V gave up 4 bases and J gave up 0 bases, with 10 bases separating them. The germline V gene encodes CDR1 DFQATT and CDR2 SNEGSKA (reference sequence). The CDR3 runs to 14 residues. CDR3 sequence: CSATNGHSGNTIYF. CDR3 DNA: TGCAGTGCTACTAACGGACACTCTGGAAACACCATATATTTT.

A remark on this clonotype: A much larger clone differs from this one at a single base, so this may be a read error. V and J are TRBV24-1 and TRBJ2-3; 16 nucleotides line up with TRBD2. This CDR3 region has 18 residues. V lost 5 bases and J lost 4; bases outside the gene matches: 8. Germline CDR1 reads KGHDR; CDR2 reads SFDVKD. The CDR3 DNA reads TGTGCCACCAGTGGCTCCGGGACTAGCGGGAGGGCCCCAGATACGCAGTATTTT. Translated, it gives CATSGSGTSGRAPDTQYF.

This clonotype occurred many times. V is TRBV20-1 and J is TRBJ2-7; the D gene is possibly TRBD2 (6 bases). Germline assignment: CDR1 DFQATT and CDR2 SNEGSKA (reference sequence). The CDR3 has 15 residues. The germline V and J ends were trimmed by 0 bases and 0 bases, with 12 bases remaining between them. CDR3 sequence reads: CSARDSAGNSYEQYF. CDR3 bases: TGCAGTGCTAGAGATAGCGCGGGGAACTCCTACGAGCAGTACTTC.

This clonotype was seen ten or more times. A much larger clone differs by one base, so this may be a read error. V and J are TRBV6-2 or TRBV6-3 and TRBJ1-1; D gene uncertain. The CDR3 covers 12 residues. The germline V gene has CDR1 MNHEY and CDR2 SVGEGT. V was pared by 1 base and J by 1 base, with 1 base between. The DNA for the CDR3 is TGTGCCAGCAGTTACTGGAACACTGAAGCTTTCTTT. This encodes CASSYWNTEAFF.

To note about this clonotype: A read error may explain this, as a much larger clone is one base away. The J gene is TRBJ1-1, the V gene TRBV6-1, with TRBD1 matching over 7 bases. Germline CDR1 reads MNHNS; CDR2 reads SASEGT. The CDR3 loop spans 14 amino acids. CDR3 sequence: CARKQGPPNTEDFF. DNA of the CDR3: TGTGCCAGAAAACAGGGGCCCCCGAACACTGAAGATTTCTTT.

This clonotype was seen ten or more times. This chain's CDR3 is CASSTGQGSYEQYF. CDR3 DNA: TGTGCCAGCAGCACGGGACAGGGTTCCTACGAGCAGTACTTC. The chain joins TRBV5-5 to TRBJ2-7; 9 nucleotides align to TRBD1. CDR3 length: 14 residues. Germline V gene data show CDR1 as SGHKS and CDR2 as YYEKEE (reference sequence). The J segment lost 1 base and the V segment lost 4 bases, leaving 3 bases of the junction unmatched.

This clonotype was found many times. The V call is TRBV12-3 or TRBV12-4, the J call TRBJ1-4, with D possibly TRBD1 on 5 matching bases. The V gene lost 8 bases and the J gene lost 4 bases, with 14 bases spanning the gap. There are 14 residues in the CDR3. CDR3 nucleotide sequence: TGTGCCAGCCGCTTCGGCGGGGGTAATGAAAAACTGTTTTTT. Encoded protein: CASRFGGGNEKLFF.

This clonotype has ten or more counts. This chain uses TRBV5-5 with TRBJ2-2, with 9 bases fitting TRBD1. V dropped 4 bases and J dropped 3; count of bases not matched to a gene: 7. CDR3 length: 16 amino acids. Germline assignment: CDR1 SGHKS and CDR2 YYEKEE (reference sequence). The CDR3 is CASSGGTGQYTGELFF. DNA of the CDR3: TGTGCCAGCAGCGGAGGGACAGGGCAATACACCGGGGAGCTGTTTTTT. Together with reference TRBV5-5 and TRBJ2-2, the CDR3 gives the full variable domain: DAGVTQSPTHLIKTRGQQVTLRCSPISGHKSVSWYQQVLGQGPQFIFQYYEKEERGRGNFPDRFSARQFPNYSSELNVNALLLGDSALYLCASSGGTGQYTGELFFGEGSRLTVL.